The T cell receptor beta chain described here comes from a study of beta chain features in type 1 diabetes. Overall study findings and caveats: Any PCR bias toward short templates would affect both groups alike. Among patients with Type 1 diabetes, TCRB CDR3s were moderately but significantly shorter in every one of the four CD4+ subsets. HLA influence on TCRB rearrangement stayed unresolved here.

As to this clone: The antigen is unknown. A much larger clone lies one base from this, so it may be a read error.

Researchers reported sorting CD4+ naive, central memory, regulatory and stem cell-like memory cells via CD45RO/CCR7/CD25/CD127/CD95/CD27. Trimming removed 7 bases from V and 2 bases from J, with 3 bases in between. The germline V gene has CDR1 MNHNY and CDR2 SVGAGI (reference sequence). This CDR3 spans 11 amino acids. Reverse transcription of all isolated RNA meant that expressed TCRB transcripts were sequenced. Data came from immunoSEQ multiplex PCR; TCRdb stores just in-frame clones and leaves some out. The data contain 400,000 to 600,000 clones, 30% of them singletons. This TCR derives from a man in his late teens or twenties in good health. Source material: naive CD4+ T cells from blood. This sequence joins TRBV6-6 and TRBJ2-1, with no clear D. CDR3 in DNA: TGTGCCAGCACCGCCTACAATGAGCAGTTCTTC. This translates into CASTAYNEQFF.